This TCR beta chain was recovered during a study of T-cell reconstitution after alpha-beta-depleted transplantation in children listed by TCRdb under 2016. About the full investigation: Using TCR repertoire profiling, the study quantitatively followed how T-cell immune reconstitution unfolded in children after TCRalphabeta/CD19-depleted allogeneic hematopoietic cell transplantation. The investigation overall reported the following: About two months after transplant, the apparently early recovery of alphabetaT-cell counts reportedly depended on just several hundred clones that had expanded rapidly and came from non-depleted graft cells. In some patients, high TCRbeta diversity at day 60 was attributed to recipient T cells and intrathymic progenitors that had survived conditioning. Hyperexpanded clone frequencies declined over subsequent months; after one year, T-cell counts and TCRbeta diversity were mostly attributed to newly produced T cells.

This clonotype turned up a few times. Its antigen is unknown. Base qualities are not provided; no much larger clone lies one nucleotide away. The germline V gene yields SGHTA for CDR1 and FQGNSA for CDR2. V and J lose 5 bases and 7 bases, and a span of 17 bases separates them. Including the terminal cysteine and phenylalanine, the CDR3 comprises 14 residues. The only DNA kept is the CDR3, 42 bases in frame from the first base. What the treatment or condition label conveys for this sample: allogeneic hematopoietic cell transplantation with graft depleted of TCRalphabeta T cells and CD19 B cells. The transplant recipients were children given TCRalphabeta/CD19-depleted allogeneic hematopoietic cell grafts. The library was prepared using PCR. The sequencing machine was an Illumina HiSeq 2500. Molecular barcoding was employed in the preparation of TCR libraries, with unique molecular identifiers being used to normalize TCRbeta repertoire quantification. TCRdb passed the public sequencing reads through fastp at Q25 and MiXCR, retaining productive beta sequences. A single entry per CDR3 protein holds the most common genes and DNA from its merged rows. The sample table holds about 200,000 distinct CDR3 sequences, of which 6.6% were seen once. The ten largest make up just over 5.5% of the sample.

The clonotype comes from a boy aged 2 to 9 with acute lymphoblastic leukemia, due to receive a stem cell transplant. Here the chain combines TRBV7-2 and TRBJ1-1; matching of 5 bases hints at TRBD1 as the D gene. Sequencing was performed on PBMCs, taken before TCRalphabeta/CD19-depleted stem cell transplant. The encoded CDR3 is CASSPGITDFEAFF. The DNA reads as follows: TGTGCCAGCAGCCCAGGGATTACGGACTTTGAAGCTTTCTTT.